The TCR beta chain under discussion was sequenced for a study of immune evolution from preneoplasia to lung adenocarcinoma. Study in general: HLA loss of heterozygosity: 6% to 7.5% AIS, over 12% MIA, around 33% ADC, none AAH.

The protocol was immunoSEQ multiplex PCR, while the TCRdb copy is restricted to in-frame clones and leaves out a portion. This table has just over 4,000 clones, around 83% appearing once. The CDR3 is 15 residues long. Trimming cost V 5 bases and J 10 bases, with 18 bases left between them. The germline V gene encodes CDR1 WNHNN and CDR2 SYGVQD (reference sequence). The sample consisted of FFPE minimally invasive lung adenocarcinoma tissue. This rearrangement joins TRBV10-1 to TRBJ1-6; D gene ambiguous. The source is a person aged 65 to 79 with lung adenocarcinoma. In nucleotides, the CDR3 is TGCGCCAGCAGTCTCGGCTCCGGCTACCGGTCACCCCTCCACTTT. Translation gives CASSLGSGYRSPLHF.